This entry features one T cell receptor (beta chain) sequence. Generated by immunoSEQ multiplex PCR, the TCRdb table keeps only in-frame clones and is missing some. The table shows 110,000 or so clones, with approximately 90% occurring only once. These data belong to a study of control samples from healthy donors and cancer patients. This sequence was found in a human donor in good health. The donor label of this sample is uncertain. Sequencing input: blood.

In DNA form, the CDR3 reads TGCGCCAGCAGCTTTATATCAGCGGGGGCCTACACCGGGGAGCTGTTTTTT. Translation: CASSFISAGAYTGELFF. The chain joins TRBV5-1 to TRBJ2-2, with 8 nucleotides matching TRBD2. V dropped 2 bases and J dropped 3; count of bases not matched to a gene: 9. This CDR3 comprises 17 residues. Germline CDR1 reads SGHRS; CDR2 reads YFSETQ. Looking up the rest from reference TRBV5-1 and TRBJ2-2 gives the full variable domain: KAGVTQTPRYLIKTRGQQVTLSCSPISGHRSVSWYQQTPGQGLQFLFEYFSETQRNKGNFPGRFSGRQFSNSRSEMNVSTLELGDSALYLCASSFISAGAYTGELFFGEGSRLTVL.